This T cell receptor beta chain was found in a study of shared T cell receptors in the human thymus. Germline CDR1 reads KGHSH; CDR2 reads LQKENI. The V end was cut by 0 bases, the J end by 10 bases, with 12 bases between. This CDR3 comprises 13 residues. The data were produced by immunoSEQ multiplex PCR, yet TCRdb's version contains in-frame clones alone and is incomplete. The sample shows 650,000 to 950,000 clones, 80% to 90% of them seen only once. These sequences were also reported in another study, on human thymus T cells. This second report adds: Donors consisted of healthy Finnish infants (having corrective surgery for congenital heart defects). Related research examined unrelated individuals and reported that their thymic repertoires overlapped highly.

J is TRBJ1-1 and V is TRBV18; the D is unclear. The sequence came from a girl in the first two years of life with a congenital heart defect. Material: thymocytes. CDR3 residues: CASSPPAGYGAFF. The CDR3 bases are TGTGCCAGCTCACCACCAGCTGGTTATGGAGCTTTCTTT.